The next 17 T cell receptor beta chains were all read from a single sample in a study of blood T cell repertoires in COVID-19. The method was immunoSEQ multiplex PCR; TCRdb's version includes in-frame clones alone and lacks a portion of them. The data hold 250,000 or so clones, with 85% to 90% observed a single time. Input material: PBMCs or T cells enriched from blood (not recorded which). These receptors all stem from a woman between 50 and 59 years old who had recovered from COVID-19.

The chain recombines TRBV10-3 with TRBJ1-4, with D possibly being TRBD1 (6 bases). The germline CDR1 and CDR2 sequences are ENHRY and SYGVKD. Trimming stripped 10 bases from V and 2 bases from J, with 17 bases between. The CDR3 runs to 15 residues. Here the CDR3 reads CATGRGLGTNEKLFF. CDR3 coding DNA: TGTGCCACCGGCAGGGGTTTGGGCACTAATGAAAAACTGTTTTTT.

This chain connects TRBV5-5 to TRBJ2-7; D remains ambiguous. The length of the CDR3 is 14 residues. Deletions cut 2 bases from V and 0 bases from J, with 9 bases between. Germline CDR1 reads SGHKS; CDR2 reads YYEKEE (reference sequence). CDR3 sequence: CASSFEEPSYEQYF. CDR3 nucleotides: TGTGCCAGCAGCTTTGAAGAGCCCTCCTACGAGCAGTACTTC.

The chain carries TRBV7-3 and TRBJ2-3; TRBD1 is a possible D gene (5 bases). The V gene's germline CDR1 is SGHTA and CDR2 FQGTGA. V gave up 5 bases and J gave up 1 base, with 10 bases separating them. The CDR3 runs 14 residues. DNA for the CDR3: TGTGCCAGCAGCCCCCTAGGGGGCACAGATACGCAGTATTTT. The encoded protein is CASSPLGGTDTQYF.

This chain uses TRBV28 with TRBJ1-2; no firm D call. The CDR3 has 14 residues. The ends were cut back, 3 bases at V and 2 bases at J, with 10 bases in the middle. Germline lookup yields CDR1 MDHEN and CDR2 SYDVKM. The CDR3 here is CASSFFGGNYGYTF. The CDR3 DNA reads TGTGCCAGCAGTTTCTTCGGCGGCAACTATGGCTACACCTTC.

This rearrangement joins TRBV27 to TRBJ2-5, with 13 bases aligning to TRBD2. CDR3 length: 17 amino acids. Per the germline V gene, CDR1 is MNHEY and CDR2 is SMNVEV (reference sequence). V lost 6 bases and J lost 0; bases outside the gene matches: 7. This CDR3 is CASRGLAGTYNQETQYF. The CDR3 DNA sequence: TGTGCCAGCAGGGGACTAGCGGGAACTTACAACCAAGAGACCCAGTACTTC.

The chain has TRBV4-1 and TRBJ1-6; TRBD1 matches at 8 bases. CDR3 length: 15 residues. The ends lost 0 bases at V and 9 bases at J; junction bases unmatched: 4. The germline gives CDR1 MGHRA, CDR2 YSYEKL. CDR3 DNA: TGCGCCAGCAGCCAAGATGACAGGGGTCTTTCACCCCTCCACTTT. This encodes CASSQDDRGLSPLHF.

The chain uses TRBV19 and TRBJ2-1; D remains unclear. The V end was cut by 3 bases, the J end by 0 bases, with 9 bases between. The CDR3 is 15 amino acids. Germline loops: CDR1 LNHDA, CDR2 SQIVND (reference sequence). This chain's CDR3 is CASSILISSYNEQFF. The CDR3 DNA reads TGTGCCAGTAGTATTCTTATTAGCTCCTACAATGAGCAGTTCTTC.

The rearrangement uses TRBV5-1 and TRBJ1-2, with 8 nucleotides matching TRBD1. Per germline, CDR1 SGHRS and CDR2 YFSETQ. The CDR3 contains 15 residues. V lost 2 bases, J lost 7 bases, and 10 bases stayed unmatched. In nucleotides, the CDR3 is TGCGCCAGCAGCTTTGAGAGCAGGGGGCTTGGTGGCTACACCTTC. It encodes CASSFESRGLGGYTF.

The V gene is TRBV3-1 (or the pseudogene TRBV3-2), the J gene TRBJ1-4; TRBD1 matches 9 bases. V trimming: 4 bases; J trimming: 4 bases; junction bases outside the gene matches: 7. CDR3 length: 16 residues. Germline loops: CDR1 LGHDT, CDR2 YNNKEL (reference sequence). CDR3 protein: CASSRRQGGNNEKLFF. DNA for the CDR3: TGTGCCAGCAGCCGGAGACAGGGGGGAAATAATGAAAAACTGTTTTTT.

V and J are TRBV20-1 and TRBJ1-2; possible D gene TRBD1, 5 bases. Germline V gene lookup returns CDR1 DFQATT and CDR2 SNEGSKA (reference sequence). The CDR3 is made up of 11 amino acids. The V end lost 3 bases, the J end lost 8 bases, and 10 bases lay between the germline ends. This CDR3 is CSARDIGGYTF. The CDR3 DNA reads TGCAGTGCTAGGGACATAGGAGGCTACACCTTC.

This clone occurred once. The CDR3 bases are TGTGCCAGCAGTGACTCGAGGATCAATGAGCAGTTCTTC. Protein: CASSDSRINEQFF. The genes are TRBV6-4 and TRBJ2-1; no clear D gene. The CDR3 sequence is 13 residues long. Germline CDR1 MRHNA, CDR2 SNTAGT. Trimming removed 0 bases from V and 6 bases from J, with 6 bases in between.

The rearrangement links TRBV11-2 to TRBJ2-1; perhaps TRBD1 as D (7 bases). CDR1 and CDR2 from the germline V gene are SGHAT and FQNNGV. The V end was cut by 5 bases, the J end by 7 bases, with 24 bases between. The length of the CDR3 is 17 residues. The CDR3 region has the DNA TGTGCCAGCAGCCCCCTCGGCGGGACAGAAAATTATAATGAGCAGTTCTTC. This encodes CASSPLGGTENYNEQFF.

V and J are TRBV14 and TRBJ1-6; no definite D call. CDR3 size: 14 residues. V gave up 4 bases and J gave up 10 bases, with 14 bases separating them. From germline, CDR1 is SGHDN and CDR2 FVKESK. CDR3 residues: CASSRRGNGSPLHF. Here the CDR3 DNA reads TGTGCCAGCAGCCGGCGGGGAAATGGGTCACCCCTCCACTTT.

The V gene is TRBV19, the J gene TRBJ2-1; TRBD2 aligns across 8 bases. Germline CDR1 is LNHDA and CDR2 is SQIVND (reference sequence). CDR3 length: 19 residues. Trimming took 5 bases from V and 0 from J; bases not matched to a gene: 15. The CDR3 region is CASSLKPLAGLSSYNEQFF. For the CDR3, the DNA is TGTGCCAGTAGTCTCAAACCTCTAGCGGGTCTTAGCTCCTACAATGAGCAGTTCTTC.

This clone was counted many times. Relative to the germline gene, one junction end is altered; a read error may explain this. The genes are TRBV7-7 and TRBJ2-2; TRBD2 might be the D (6 bases). The CDR3 contains 15 residues. Germline CDR1 reads SSHAT; CDR2 reads FNYEAQ (reference sequence). Here the CDR3 reads CASSLSAGSTGELFF. In nucleotides, the CDR3 is TGTGCTAGCAGCTTAAGCGCGGGATCCACCGGGGAGCTGTTTTTT.

The chain recombines TRBV5-1 with TRBJ1-4; TRBD1 matches at 9 bases. V was clipped by 4 bases and J by 6 bases; unmatched bases: 7. CDR3 size: 15 residues. Germline-derived CDR1 and CDR2 are SGHRS and YFSETQ. The CDR3 sequence is CASSPGDRDYEKLFF. In DNA, the CDR3 is TGCGCCAGCAGCCCAGGGGACAGGGATTATGAAAAACTGTTTTTT.

The chain uses TRBV29-1 and TRBJ1-1; the D is unclear. Germline V gene data show CDR1 as SQVTM and CDR2 as ANQGSEA. This CDR3 contains 12 residues. V shed 5 bases and J shed 0 bases, with 7 bases lying between them. The CDR3 spells CSVQDMNTEAFF. CDR3 sequence (DNA): TGCAGCGTTCAGGATATGAACACTGAAGCTTTCTTT.